The present T cell receptor beta chain was sequenced within a study of patients and donors after allogeneic stem cell transplantation. CDR3 length: 15 amino acids. Trimming at V came to 3 bases and at J to 5 bases, leaving 7 bases not matched to a gene. TCRdb re-called the RT-PCR reads through MiXCR, storing one row per CDR3 protein. The data contain about 110,000 distinct CDR3 sequences, over 30% of them seen just once; the ten biggest clones take up 27%. This TCR derives from a human donor who was either an allogeneic HSCT recipient or a stem cell or donor lymphocyte infusion donor (not recorded which). It is not recorded whose cells these are; they may come from a transplant donor. Sequencing was performed on blood, either unsorted or a sorted T cell fraction (not recorded which). The genes are TRBV12-3 or TRBV12-4 and TRBJ2-1; 7 nucleotides match TRBD2. Here the CDR3 DNA reads TGTGCCAGCAGTTTTGGCGGGAGCCCTCACAATGAGCAGTTCTTC. It specifies CASSFGGSPHNEQFF.